This T cell receptor (beta chain) was recovered during a study of OX40 agonist ivuxolimab in advanced cancers. Sequenced by immunoSEQ multiplex PCR; TCRdb stores in-frame clones only, minus some. This table has around 90,000 clones, approximately 89% appearing once. The CDR3 has 14 amino acids. V gave up 5 bases and J gave up 7 bases; unmatched junction bases: 6. Per germline, CDR1 SGHTA and CDR2 FQGNSA. The receptor was derived from an adult with an advanced solid tumor such as melanoma, head and neck, liver or kidney cancer. This rearrangement joins TRBV7-2 to TRBJ1-4, with 8 bases fitting TRBD1. This specimen was CD4+ or CD8+ T cells sorted from blood, taken in a trial of the OX40 agonist ivuxolimab. CDR3 residues: CASSEDRVAEKLFF. Here the CDR3 DNA reads TGTGCCAGCAGCGAGGACAGGGTGGCTGAAAAACTGTTTTTT.